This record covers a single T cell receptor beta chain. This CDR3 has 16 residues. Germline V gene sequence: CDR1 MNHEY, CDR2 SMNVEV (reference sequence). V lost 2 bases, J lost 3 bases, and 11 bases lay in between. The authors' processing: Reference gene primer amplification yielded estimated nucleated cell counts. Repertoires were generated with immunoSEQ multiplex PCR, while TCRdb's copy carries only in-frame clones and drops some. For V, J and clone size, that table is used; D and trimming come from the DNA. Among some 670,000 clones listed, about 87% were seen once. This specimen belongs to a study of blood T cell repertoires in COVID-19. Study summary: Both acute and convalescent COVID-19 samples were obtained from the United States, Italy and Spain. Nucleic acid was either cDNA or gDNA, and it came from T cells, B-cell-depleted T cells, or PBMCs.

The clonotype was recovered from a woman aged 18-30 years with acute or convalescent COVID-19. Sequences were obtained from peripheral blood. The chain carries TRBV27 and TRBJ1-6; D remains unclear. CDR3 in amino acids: CASSLSTGFYNSPLHF. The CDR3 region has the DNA TGTGCCAGCAGTTTAAGCACCGGGTTCTATAATTCACCCCTCCACTTT.